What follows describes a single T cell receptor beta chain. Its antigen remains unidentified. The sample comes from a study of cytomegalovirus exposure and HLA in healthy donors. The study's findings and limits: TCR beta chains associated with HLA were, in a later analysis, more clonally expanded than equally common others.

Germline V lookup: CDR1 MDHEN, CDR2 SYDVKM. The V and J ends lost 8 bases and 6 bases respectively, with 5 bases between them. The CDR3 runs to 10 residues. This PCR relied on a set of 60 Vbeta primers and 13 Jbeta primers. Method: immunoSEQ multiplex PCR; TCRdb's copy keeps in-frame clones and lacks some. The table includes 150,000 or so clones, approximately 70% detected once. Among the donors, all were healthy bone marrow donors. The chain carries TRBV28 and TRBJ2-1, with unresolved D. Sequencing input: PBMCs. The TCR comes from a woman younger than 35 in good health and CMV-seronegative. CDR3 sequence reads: CASSGNEQFF. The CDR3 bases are TGTGCCAGCTCGGGCAATGAGCAGTTCTTC.